These T cell receptor beta chains were read from a single sample in a study of cytomegalovirus exposure and HLA in healthy donors. Libraries were prepared by immunoSEQ multiplex PCR; TCRdb keeps only in-frame clonotypes and omits some of them. The sample lists under 200,000 clones; about three quarters were seen once. The sequenced sample consisted of PBMCs. These receptors came from a man aged 45-60 years in good health and CMV-seropositive. Each CDR3 is given with its conserved first and last residue. Each record gives: V gene, D gene, clone size, J gene, CDR3 DNA, CDR3 protein. D genes are given only for firm matches. Expanded clones get a size class; other rows say once, few or many, or leave the size out.

V: TRBV7-9
D: .
size: once
J: TRBJ1-6
DNA: TGTGCCAGCAGCTTACTCGTCCCGTTATCACCCCTCCACTTT
CDR3: CASSLLVPLSPLHF

V: TRBV4-2
D: .
size: .
J: TRBJ1-4
DNA: TGTGCCAGCAGCCAAGATCGAGGTGTTAATGAAAAACTGTTTTTT
CDR3: CASSQDRGVNEKLFF

V: TRBV28
D: TRBD1
size: .
J: TRBJ2-5
DNA: TGTGCCAGCAGTCGGACAGGCCCTGAAGAGACCCAGTACTTC
CDR3: CASSRTGPEETQYF

V: TRBV9
D: TRBD1
size: .
J: TRBJ1-2
DNA: TGTGCCAGCAGCCGCAGTTCAGGGGGCGGGAATGGCTACACCTTC
CDR3: CASSRSSGGGNGYTF

V: TRBV19
D: .
size: .
J: TRBJ1-6
DNA: TGTGCCAGTAGTATGGGACTAGGGGTCTATAATTCACCCCTCCACTTT
CDR3: CASSMGLGVYNSPLHF

V: TRBV18
D: .
size: .
J: TRBJ1-6
DNA: TGTGCCAGCTCACCTAACTACAGGGAATCCCTCCACTTT
CDR3: CASSPNYRESLHF

V: TRBV27
D: .
size: .
J: TRBJ2-3
DNA: TGTGCCAGCAGTTTTTATTGGACAGACACAGATACGCAGTATTTT
CDR3: CASSFYWTDTDTQYF

V: TRBV4-1
D: .
size: .
J: TRBJ2-1
DNA: TGCGCCAGCAGCGCCCGGGAGCAGTTCTTC
CDR3: CASSAREQFF

V: TRBV28
D: .
size: .
J: TRBJ1-2
DNA: TGTGCCAGCAGTTTAAGCAGGGAATATTATGGCTACACCTTC
CDR3: CASSLSREYYGYTF

V: TRBV5-4
D: TRBD1
size: .
J: TRBJ2-7
DNA: TGTGCCAGCAGCCGAAAGACAGGGACCTACGAGCAGTACTTC
CDR3: CASSRKTGTYEQYF

V: TRBV6-1
D: .
size: .
J: TRBJ2-1
DNA: TGTGCCAGCAACCCTAGCCTCGCCCACAATGAGCAGTTCTTC
CDR3: CASNPSLAHNEQFF

V: TRBV19
D: .
size: .
J: TRBJ1-4
DNA: TGTGCCAGTAGTAGGACAGAGAATGAAAAACTGTTTTTT
CDR3: CASSRTENEKLFF

V: TRBV7-3
D: TRBD2
size: .
J: TRBJ2-3
DNA: TGTGCCAGCAGCTTAGGCGGGGGGGCCGCGGATACGCAGTATTTT
CDR3: CASSLGGGAADTQYF

V: TRBV7-2
D: .
size: .
J: TRBJ1-3
DNA: TGTGCCAGCAGCCCAGGGCTCTCTGGAAACACCATATATTTT
CDR3: CASSPGLSGNTIYF

V: TRBV6-5
D: .
size: .
J: TRBJ1-5
DNA: TGTGCCAGCAGTTTCGCAGGGGTTGGCAATCAGCCCCAGCATTTT
CDR3: CASSFAGVGNQPQHF

V: TRBV27
D: .
size: .
J: TRBJ2-5
DNA: TGTGCCAGCAGTCTCCTCCCAGATTCGCAAGAGACCCAGTACTTC
CDR3: CASSLLPDSQETQYF